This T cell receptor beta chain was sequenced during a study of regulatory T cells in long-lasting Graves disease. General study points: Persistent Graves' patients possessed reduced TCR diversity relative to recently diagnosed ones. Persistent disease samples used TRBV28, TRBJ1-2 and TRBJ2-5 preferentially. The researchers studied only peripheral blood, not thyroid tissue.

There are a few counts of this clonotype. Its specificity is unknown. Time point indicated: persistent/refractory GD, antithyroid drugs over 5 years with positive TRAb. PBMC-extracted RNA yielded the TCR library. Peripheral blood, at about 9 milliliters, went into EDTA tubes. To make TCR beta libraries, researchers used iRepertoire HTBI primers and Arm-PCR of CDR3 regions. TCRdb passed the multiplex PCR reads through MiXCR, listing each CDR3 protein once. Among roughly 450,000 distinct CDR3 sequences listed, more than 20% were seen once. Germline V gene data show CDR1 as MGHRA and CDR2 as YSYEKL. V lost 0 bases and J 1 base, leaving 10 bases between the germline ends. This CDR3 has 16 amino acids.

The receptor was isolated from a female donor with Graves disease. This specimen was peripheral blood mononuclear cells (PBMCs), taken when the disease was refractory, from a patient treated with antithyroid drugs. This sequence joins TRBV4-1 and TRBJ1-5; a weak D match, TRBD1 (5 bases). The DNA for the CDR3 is TGCGCCAGCAGCCAAGAATGGGGGGTGAGCAATCAGCCCCAGCATTTT. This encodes CASSQEWGVSNQPQHF.